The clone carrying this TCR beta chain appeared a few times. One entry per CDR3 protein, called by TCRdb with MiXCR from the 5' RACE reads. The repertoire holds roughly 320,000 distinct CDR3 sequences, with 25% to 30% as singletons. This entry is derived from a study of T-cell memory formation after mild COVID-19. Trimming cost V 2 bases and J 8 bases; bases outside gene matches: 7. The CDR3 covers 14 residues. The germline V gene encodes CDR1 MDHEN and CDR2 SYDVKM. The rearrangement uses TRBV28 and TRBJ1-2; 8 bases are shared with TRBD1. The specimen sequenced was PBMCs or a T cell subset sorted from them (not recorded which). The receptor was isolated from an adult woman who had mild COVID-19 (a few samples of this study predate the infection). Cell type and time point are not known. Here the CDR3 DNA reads TGTGCCAGCAGTTTAGGGTCAGGGGGCGACGGCTACACCTTC. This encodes CASSLGSGGDGYTF.